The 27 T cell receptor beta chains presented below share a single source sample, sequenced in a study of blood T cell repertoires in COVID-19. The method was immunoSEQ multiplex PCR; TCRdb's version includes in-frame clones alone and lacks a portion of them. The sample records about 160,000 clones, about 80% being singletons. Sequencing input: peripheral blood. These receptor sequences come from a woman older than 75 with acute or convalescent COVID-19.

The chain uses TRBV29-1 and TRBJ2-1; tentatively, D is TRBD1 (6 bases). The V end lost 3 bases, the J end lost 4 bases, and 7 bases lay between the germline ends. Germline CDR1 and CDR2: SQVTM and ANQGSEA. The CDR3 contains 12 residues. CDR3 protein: CSVDDRYNEQFF. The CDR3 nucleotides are TGCAGCGTTGATGACAGGTACAATGAGCAGTTCTTC.

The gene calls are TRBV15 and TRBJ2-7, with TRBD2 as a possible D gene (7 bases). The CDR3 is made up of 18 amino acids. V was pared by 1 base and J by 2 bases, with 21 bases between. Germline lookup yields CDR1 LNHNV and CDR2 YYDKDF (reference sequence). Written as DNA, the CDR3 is TGTGCCACCAGCAGAGCTCAAAGTGTCGGGGGGCGCGCCTACGAGCAGTACTTC. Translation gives CATSRAQSVGGRAYEQYF.

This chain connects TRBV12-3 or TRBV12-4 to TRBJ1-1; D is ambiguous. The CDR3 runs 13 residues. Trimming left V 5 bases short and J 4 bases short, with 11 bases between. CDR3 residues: CASSSLGSTEAFF. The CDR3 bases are TGTGCCAGCAGTAGTCTAGGGAGCACTGAAGCTTTCTTT.

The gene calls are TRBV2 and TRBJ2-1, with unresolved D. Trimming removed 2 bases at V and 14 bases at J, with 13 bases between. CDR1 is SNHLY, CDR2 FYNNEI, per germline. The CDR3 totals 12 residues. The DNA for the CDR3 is TGTGCCAGCAGTGAATACGACTCTTCGGAGTTCTTC. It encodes CASSEYDSSEFF.

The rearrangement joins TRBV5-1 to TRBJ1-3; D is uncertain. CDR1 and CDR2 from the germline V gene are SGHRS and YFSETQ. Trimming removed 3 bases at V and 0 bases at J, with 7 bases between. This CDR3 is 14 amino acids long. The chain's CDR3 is CASSYSNSGNTIYF. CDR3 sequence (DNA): TGCGCCAGCAGCTACTCGAACTCTGGAAACACCATATATTTT.

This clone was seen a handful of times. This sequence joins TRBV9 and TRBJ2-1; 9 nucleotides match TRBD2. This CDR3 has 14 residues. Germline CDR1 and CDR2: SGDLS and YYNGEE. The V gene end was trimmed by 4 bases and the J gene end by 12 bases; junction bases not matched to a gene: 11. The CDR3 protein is CASSRLADDSGQFF. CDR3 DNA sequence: TGTGCCAGCAGCAGACTAGCGGATGACTCGGGGCAGTTCTTC.

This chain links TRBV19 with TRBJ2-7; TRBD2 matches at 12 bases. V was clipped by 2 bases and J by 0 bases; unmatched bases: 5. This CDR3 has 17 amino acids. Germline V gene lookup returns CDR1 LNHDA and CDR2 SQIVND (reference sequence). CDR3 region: CASSIRTSGTTSYEQYF. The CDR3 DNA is TGTGCCAGTAGTATACGGACTAGCGGGACGACCTCCTACGAGCAGTACTTC.

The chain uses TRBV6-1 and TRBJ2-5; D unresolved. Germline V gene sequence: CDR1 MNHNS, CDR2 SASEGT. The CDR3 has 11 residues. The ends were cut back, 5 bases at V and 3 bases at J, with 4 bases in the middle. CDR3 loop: CASSPKETQYF. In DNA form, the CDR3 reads TGTGCCAGCAGTCCTAAAGAGACCCAGTACTTC.

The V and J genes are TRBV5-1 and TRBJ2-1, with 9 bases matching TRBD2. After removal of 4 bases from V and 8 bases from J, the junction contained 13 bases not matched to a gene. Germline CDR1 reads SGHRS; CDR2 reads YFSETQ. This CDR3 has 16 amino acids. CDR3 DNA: TGCGCCAGCAGCCCGAGGACGGCGGGAGGGATGCATGAGCAGTTCTTC. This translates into CASSPRTAGGMHEQFF.

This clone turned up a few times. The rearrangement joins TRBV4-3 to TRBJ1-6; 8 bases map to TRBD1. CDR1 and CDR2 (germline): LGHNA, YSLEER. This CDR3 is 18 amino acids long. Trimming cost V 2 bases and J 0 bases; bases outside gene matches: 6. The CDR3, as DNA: TGCGCCAGCAGCCAACGGACAGGGCCCAGCTCCTATAATTCACCCCTCCACTTT. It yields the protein CASSQRTGPSSYNSPLHF.

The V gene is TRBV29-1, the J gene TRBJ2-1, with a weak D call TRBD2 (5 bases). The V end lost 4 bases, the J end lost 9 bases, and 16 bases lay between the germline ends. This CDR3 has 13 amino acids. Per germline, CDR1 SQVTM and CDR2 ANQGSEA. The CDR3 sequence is CSVGRERNSEQFF. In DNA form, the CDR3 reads TGCAGCGTTGGAAGGGAGCGCAATAGTGAGCAGTTCTTC.

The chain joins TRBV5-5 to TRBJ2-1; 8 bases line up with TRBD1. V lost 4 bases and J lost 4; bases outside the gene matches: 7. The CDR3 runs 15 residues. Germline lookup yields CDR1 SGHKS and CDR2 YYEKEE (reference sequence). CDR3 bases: TGTGCCAGCAGCCTCGGGACAGGAGAATACAATGAGCAGTTCTTC. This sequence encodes CASSLGTGEYNEQFF. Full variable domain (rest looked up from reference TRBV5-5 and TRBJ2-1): DAGVTQSPTHLIKTRGQQVTLRCSPISGHKSVSWYQQVLGQGPQFIFQYYEKEERGRGNFPDRFSARQFPNYSSELNVNALLLGDSALYLCASSLGTGEYNEQFFGPGTRLTVL.

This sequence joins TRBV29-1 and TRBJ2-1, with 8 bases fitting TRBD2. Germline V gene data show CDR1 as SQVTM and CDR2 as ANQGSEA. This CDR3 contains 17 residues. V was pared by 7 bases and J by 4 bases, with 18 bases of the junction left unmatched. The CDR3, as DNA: TGCAGCGCTGAGCTCCTGAAATTAGCGGGACTATACAATGAGCAGTTCTTC. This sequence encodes CSAELLKLAGLYNEQFF.

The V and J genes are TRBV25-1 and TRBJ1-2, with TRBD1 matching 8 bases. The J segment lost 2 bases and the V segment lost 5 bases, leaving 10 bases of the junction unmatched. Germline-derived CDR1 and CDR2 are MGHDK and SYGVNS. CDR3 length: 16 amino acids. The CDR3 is CASSPLGQGANYGYTF. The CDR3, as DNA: TGTGCCAGCAGTCCCTTGGGGCAGGGGGCCAACTATGGCTACACCTTC.

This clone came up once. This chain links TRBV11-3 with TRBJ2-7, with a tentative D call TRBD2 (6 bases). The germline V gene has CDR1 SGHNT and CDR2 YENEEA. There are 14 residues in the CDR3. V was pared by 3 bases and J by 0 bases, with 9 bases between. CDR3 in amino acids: CASSFSGSSYEQYF. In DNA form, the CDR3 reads TGTGCCAGCAGCTTCTCCGGGAGCTCCTACGAGCAGTACTTC.

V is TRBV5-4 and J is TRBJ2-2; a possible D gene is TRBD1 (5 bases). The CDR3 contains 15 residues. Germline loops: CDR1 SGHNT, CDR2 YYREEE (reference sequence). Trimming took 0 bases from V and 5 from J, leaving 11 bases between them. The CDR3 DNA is TGTGCCAGCAGCTTGGGCAGGGTAGGGACCGGGGAGCTGTTTTTT. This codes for CASSLGRVGTGELFF.

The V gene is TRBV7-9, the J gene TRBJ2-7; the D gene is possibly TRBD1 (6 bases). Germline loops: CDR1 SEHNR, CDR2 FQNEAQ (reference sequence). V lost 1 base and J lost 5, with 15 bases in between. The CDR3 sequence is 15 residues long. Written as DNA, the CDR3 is TGTGCCAGCAGCTTAGGCCGGACAGAAAGAAACGAGCAGTACTTC. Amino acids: CASSLGRTERNEQYF.

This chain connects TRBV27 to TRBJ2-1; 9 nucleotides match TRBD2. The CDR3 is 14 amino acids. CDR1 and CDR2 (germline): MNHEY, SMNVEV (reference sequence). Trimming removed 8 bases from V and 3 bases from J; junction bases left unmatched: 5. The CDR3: CASLSSGNYNEQFF. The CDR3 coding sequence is TGTGCCAGCCTGTCTAGCGGGAACTACAATGAGCAGTTCTTC.

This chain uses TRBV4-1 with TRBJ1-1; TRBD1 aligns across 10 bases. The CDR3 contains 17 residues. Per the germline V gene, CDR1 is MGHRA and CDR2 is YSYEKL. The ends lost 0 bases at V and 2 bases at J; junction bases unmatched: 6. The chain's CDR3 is CASSQETGQGPNTEAFF. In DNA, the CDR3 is TGCGCCAGCAGCCAAGAGACGGGACAGGGGCCAAACACTGAAGCTTTCTTT.

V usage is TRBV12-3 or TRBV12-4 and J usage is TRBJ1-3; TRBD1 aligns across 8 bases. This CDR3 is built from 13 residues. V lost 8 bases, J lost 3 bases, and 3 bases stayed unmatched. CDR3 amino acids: CASLRGLGNTIYF. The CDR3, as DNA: TGTGCCAGCCTCAGGGGGCTTGGAAACACCATATATTTT.

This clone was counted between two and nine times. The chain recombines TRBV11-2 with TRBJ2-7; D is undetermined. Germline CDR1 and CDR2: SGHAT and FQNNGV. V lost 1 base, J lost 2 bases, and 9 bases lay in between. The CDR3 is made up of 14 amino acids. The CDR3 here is CASSLGSFTYEQYF. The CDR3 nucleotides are TGTGCCAGCAGCTTAGGTTCCTTTACCTACGAGCAGTACTTC. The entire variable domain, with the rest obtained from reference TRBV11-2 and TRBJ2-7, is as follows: EAGVAQSPRYKIIEKRQSVAFWCNPISGHATLYWYQQILGQGPKLLIQFQNNGVVDDSQLPKDRFSAERLKGVDSTLKIQPAKLEDSAVYLCASSLGSFTYEQYFGPGTRLTVT.

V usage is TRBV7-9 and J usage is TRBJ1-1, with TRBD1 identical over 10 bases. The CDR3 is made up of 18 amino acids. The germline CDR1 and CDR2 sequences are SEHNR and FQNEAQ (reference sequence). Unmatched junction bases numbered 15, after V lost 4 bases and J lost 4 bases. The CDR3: CASSSRKAGTGDSTEAFF. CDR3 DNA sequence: TGTGCCAGCAGCTCTCGGAAAGCCGGGACAGGGGATTCCACTGAAGCTTTCTTT. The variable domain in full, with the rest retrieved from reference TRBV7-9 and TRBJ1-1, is DTGVSQNPRHKITKRGQNVTFRCDPISEHNRLYWYRQTLGQGPEFLTYFQNEAQLEKSRLLSDRFSAERPKGSFSTLEIQRTEQGDSAMYLCASSSRKAGTGDSTEAFFGQGTRLTVV.

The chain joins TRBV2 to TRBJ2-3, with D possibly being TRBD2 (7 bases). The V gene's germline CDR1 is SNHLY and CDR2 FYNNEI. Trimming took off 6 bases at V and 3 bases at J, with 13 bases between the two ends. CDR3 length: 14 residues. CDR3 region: CASRVGGGTDTQYF. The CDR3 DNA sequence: TGTGCCAGCAGGGTAGGGGGGGGAACAGATACGCAGTATTTT.

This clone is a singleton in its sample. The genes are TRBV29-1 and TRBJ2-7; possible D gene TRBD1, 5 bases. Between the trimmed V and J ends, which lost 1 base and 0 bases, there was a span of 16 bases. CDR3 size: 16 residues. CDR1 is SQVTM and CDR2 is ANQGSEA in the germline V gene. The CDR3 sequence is CSVEGSSRTSSYEQYF. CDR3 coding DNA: TGCAGCGTTGAAGGTTCTTCCAGGACAAGCTCCTACGAGCAGTACTTC.

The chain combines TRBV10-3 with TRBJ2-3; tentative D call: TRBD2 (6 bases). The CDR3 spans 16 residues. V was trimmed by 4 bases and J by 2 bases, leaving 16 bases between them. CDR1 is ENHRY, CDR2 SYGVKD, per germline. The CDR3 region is CAISGLVEGNTDTQYF. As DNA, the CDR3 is TGTGCCATCAGTGGTCTCGTGGAGGGCAACACAGATACGCAGTATTTT.

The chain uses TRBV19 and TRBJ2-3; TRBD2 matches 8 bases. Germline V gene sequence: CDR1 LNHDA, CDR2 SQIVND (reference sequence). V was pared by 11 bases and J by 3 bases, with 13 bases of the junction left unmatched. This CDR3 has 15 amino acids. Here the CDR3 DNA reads TGTGCCGCAAAGGGGAGCGGGAGCCTAACAGATACGCAGTATTTT. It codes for CAAKGSGSLTDTQYF.

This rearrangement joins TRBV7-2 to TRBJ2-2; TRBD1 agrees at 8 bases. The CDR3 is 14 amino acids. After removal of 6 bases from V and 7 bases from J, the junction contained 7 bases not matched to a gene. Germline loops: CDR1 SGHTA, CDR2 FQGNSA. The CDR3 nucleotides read TGTGCCAGCAGTCGACTACAGGGGGTCGGGGAGCTGTTTTTT. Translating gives CASSRLQGVGELFF.